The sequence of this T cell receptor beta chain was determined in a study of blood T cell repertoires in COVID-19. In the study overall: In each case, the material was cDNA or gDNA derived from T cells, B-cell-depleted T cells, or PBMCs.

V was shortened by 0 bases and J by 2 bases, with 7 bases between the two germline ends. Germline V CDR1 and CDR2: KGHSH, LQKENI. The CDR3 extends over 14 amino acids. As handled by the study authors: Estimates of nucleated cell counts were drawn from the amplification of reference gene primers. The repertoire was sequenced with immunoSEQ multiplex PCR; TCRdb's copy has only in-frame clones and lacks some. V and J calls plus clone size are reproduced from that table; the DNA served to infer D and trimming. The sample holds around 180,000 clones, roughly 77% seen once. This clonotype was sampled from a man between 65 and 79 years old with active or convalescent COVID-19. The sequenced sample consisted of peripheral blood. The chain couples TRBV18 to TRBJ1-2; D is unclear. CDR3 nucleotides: TGTGCCAGCTCACCACCAGGAGGAAACTATGGCTACACCTTC. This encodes CASSPPGGNYGYTF.